The rows below give T cell receptor beta chains drawn from one sample of a study of CXCR3-negative and CXCR3-positive naive CD8 T cells. TCRdb re-called the 5' RACE reads; one entry per CDR3 protein, DNA not given. The listing records around 150,000 distinct CDR3 sequences. Sequenced sample: naive CXCR3+ CD8+ T cells from blood. The receptors originated from a human donor in good health. Some clones in this sample may be carry-over from other donors' samples. The CDR3 runs from the conserved cysteine through the conserved F or W.

V	J	CDR3
TRBV25-1	TRBJ2-1	CASSEEDNEQFF
TRBV29-1	TRBJ2-7	CSAESGSSYEQYF
TRBV7-3	TRBJ1-1	CASRPSGSTEAFF
TRBV28	TRBJ2-1	CASSFGYGPYNEQFF
TRBV27	TRBJ1-3	CASSLYEGSGNTIYF
TRBV6-2/TRBV6-3	TRBJ2-1	CASSPGLAINEQFF
TRBV5-1	TRBJ2-3	CASKPGASRTDTQYF
TRBV28	TRBJ2-7	CASSPIYGGTSSYEQYF
TRBV29-1	TRBJ2-5	CSVEDLAGGQETQYF
TRBV19	TRBJ2-7	CASSPDSDPYEQYF
TRBV29-1	TRBJ2-3	CSVEGPLQSTDTQYF
TRBV4-2	TRBJ2-1	CASSQDGGTINEQFF
TRBV9	TRBJ2-3	CASSLTLAETDTQYF
TRBV7-7	TRBJ1-1	CASSLGEDTEAFF
TRBV28	TRBJ2-3	CASSAGLSPDTQYF
TRBV2	TRBJ2-3	CASSEQRDTDTQYF
TRBV7-9	TRBJ2-1	CASSLAARNEQFF
TRBV28	TRBJ1-2	CASSLFQLGGRSIPHYGYTF